Below, 20 T cell receptor beta chains from the same sample are listed, as sequenced in a study of control samples from healthy donors and cancer patients. Only in-frame clones appear in the TCRdb table, and some are missing; sequencing was by immunoSEQ multiplex PCR. The sample yields around 250,000 clones, over 75% seen once. The sample was PBMCs. The receptor set was obtained from a woman aged 55-69 years with lung cancer.

The chain joins TRBV5-4 to TRBJ1-2, with 9 bases aligning to TRBD1. Germline trimming cut 4 bases from V and 0 bases from J; bases unmatched to any gene: 7. CDR1 SGHNT and CDR2 YYREEE come from the germline V gene (reference sequence). This CDR3 spans 16 amino acids. The CDR3 DNA reads TGTGCCAGCAGCCCGGGACAGGGTTTAGCTAACTATGGCTACACCTTC. Amino acids: CASSPGQGLANYGYTF.

The V and J genes are TRBV6-5 and TRBJ2-1; perhaps D is TRBD1 or TRBD2 (5 bases each). Trimming took off 5 bases at V and 9 bases at J, with 17 bases between the two ends. This CDR3 contains 14 residues. The germline gives CDR1 MNHEY, CDR2 SVGAGI. The DNA of the CDR3 is TGTGCCAGCAGTCGGGCAGGGTTTGGAGGTGAGCAGTTCTTC. Amino acids: CASSRAGFGGEQFF.

This clone was seen more than once but under ten times. The genes are TRBV28 and TRBJ2-7; weak D call: TRBD2 (5 bases). CDR3 length equals 13 residues. CDR1 MDHEN and CDR2 SYDVKM come from the germline V gene. V dropped 6 bases and J dropped 3 bases, with 12 bases sitting between them. The CDR3 nucleotides read TGTGCCAGCAGAACCGGAGGCAACTACGAGCAGTACTTC. It codes for CASRTGGNYEQYF.

The CDR3 reads CASSPFAGRAVTGELFF. As DNA, the CDR3 is TGTGCCAGCTCACCATTCGCCGGGAGGGCCGTGACCGGGGAGCTGTTTTTT. The V and J genes are TRBV18 and TRBJ2-2; TRBD2 aligns across 8 bases. The J segment lost 5 bases and the V segment lost 2 bases, leaving 10 bases of the junction unmatched. The length of the CDR3 is 17 residues. Per the germline V gene, CDR1 is KGHSH and CDR2 is LQKENI.

J is TRBJ1-3 and V is TRBV10-3, with D uncertain. This CDR3 contains 14 residues. Per the germline V gene, CDR1 is ENHRY and CDR2 is SYGVKD. V dropped 8 bases and J dropped 0 bases, with 11 bases sitting between them. The CDR3 sequence: CAISTASSGNTIYF. In nucleotides, the CDR3 is TGTGCCATCTCCACGGCAAGCTCTGGAAACACCATATATTTT.

On this clone: This sample also contains other DNA sequences that code for the same CDR3. The chain links TRBV4-2 to TRBJ2-5; TRBD2 matches at 12 bases. The CDR3 is made up of 14 amino acids. With V trimmed by 3 bases and J by 4 bases, 0 bases remained unmatched. From germline, CDR1 is LGHNA and CDR2 YNFKEQ. Here the CDR3 reads CASSQGLAGETQYF. The CDR3 region has the DNA TGTGCCAGCAGCCAGGGACTAGCGGGAGAGACCCAGTACTTC.

The chain has TRBV9 and TRBJ2-7; no clear D gene. Germline V gene data show CDR1 as SGDLS and CDR2 as YYNGEE. This CDR3 is built from 15 residues. Trimming removed 4 bases at V and 3 bases at J, with 17 bases between. CDR3 DNA: TGTGCCAGCAGCCCCCAACCGGAAGCCCTCTACGAGCAGTACTTC. Translating it yields CASSPQPEALYEQYF.

This sequence joins TRBV6-2 or TRBV6-3 and TRBJ2-7, with 9 bases identical to TRBD2. Germline trimming cut 0 bases from V and 2 bases from J; bases unmatched to any gene: 2. The germline V gene encodes CDR1 MNHEY and CDR2 SVGEGT. The CDR3 has 15 amino acids. The DNA for the CDR3 is TGTGCCAGCAGTTACTCGAGCGGGGGGACCTACGAGCAGTACTTC. It specifies CASSYSSGGTYEQYF.

V is TRBV27 and J is TRBJ2-2; D unclear. Germline V gives CDR1 MNHEY, CDR2 SMNVEV (reference sequence). V was trimmed by 7 bases and J by 7 bases, leaving 19 bases between them. This CDR3 is built from 15 residues. The CDR3 loop is CASTHQARSFGELFF. CDR3 nucleotides: TGTGCCAGCACCCACCAGGCTCGGAGTTTCGGGGAGCTGTTTTTT.

The chain recombines TRBV10-3 with TRBJ2-1; TRBD2 agrees at 8 bases. The CDR3 runs to 17 residues. The V segment lost 2 bases and the J segment 3 bases; nucleotides outside the gene matches: 9. Looked up from germline, CDR1 is ENHRY and CDR2 is SYGVKD. The CDR3 loop is CAISERGAGGRYNEQFF. In DNA, the CDR3 is TGTGCCATCAGTGAGCGGGGGGCGGGGGGCCGCTACAATGAGCAGTTCTTC.

This chain links TRBV19 with TRBJ2-6, with no clear D. Germline CDR1 LNHDA, CDR2 SQIVND (reference sequence). The ends were cut back, 8 bases at V and 2 bases at J, with 4 bases in the middle. The CDR3 is made up of 12 amino acids. For the CDR3, the DNA is TGTGCCAGTCATGCTGGGGCCAACGTCCTGACTTTC. This encodes CASHAGANVLTF.

V and J are TRBV7-8 and TRBJ1-1; D is ambiguous. Germline values: CDR1 SGHVS, CDR2 FQNEAQ. This CDR3 region has 15 residues. Trimming took 6 bases from V and 1 from J, leaving 15 bases between them. This CDR3 is CASSTYDGSNTEAFF. In DNA form, the CDR3 reads TGTGCCAGCAGTACTTATGACGGTTCGAACACTGAAGCTTTCTTT.

The J gene is TRBJ1-4, the V gene TRBV15; 10 bases map to TRBD1. This CDR3 region has 14 residues. V was pared by 8 bases and J by 5 bases, with 5 bases of the junction left unmatched. Germline CDR1 and CDR2: LNHNV and YYDKDF (reference sequence). The CDR3 bases are TGTGCCACCTCGCCGGGACAGGGGAATGAAAAACTGTTTTTT. Its translation: CATSPGQGNEKLFF. Complete variable domain (other parts from reference TRBV15 and TRBJ1-4): DAMVIQNPRYQVTQFGKPVTLSCSQTLNHNVMYWYQQKSSQAPKLLFHYYDKDFNNEADTPDNFQSRRPNTSFCFLDIRSPGLGDTAMYLCATSPGQGNEKLFFGSGTQLSVL.

The rearrangement uses TRBV20-1 and TRBJ2-7, with 8 bases matching TRBD2. The CDR3 consists of 13 residues. Per the germline V gene, CDR1 is DFQATT and CDR2 is SNEGSKA (reference sequence). V was clipped by 3 bases and J by 5 bases; unmatched bases: 6. CDR3 in amino acids: CSASSGGIDEQYF. The CDR3 bases are TGCAGTGCTAGTTCGGGGGGGATCGACGAGCAGTACTTC.

This chain links TRBV2 with TRBJ2-1; a possible D gene is TRBD2 (7 bases). V gave up 6 bases and J gave up 8 bases, with 23 bases separating them. Looked up from germline, CDR1 is SNHLY and CDR2 is FYNNEI. The CDR3 has 16 residues. The CDR3 spells CASRTPPGGGRDEQFF. CDR3 sequence (DNA): TGTGCCAGCAGAACACCTCCGGGGGGCGGACGGGATGAGCAGTTCTTC.

The chain uses TRBV28 and TRBJ2-5; TRBD1 might be the D (6 bases). CDR1 and CDR2 (germline): MDHEN, SYDVKM. The germline V and J ends were trimmed by 7 bases and 7 bases, with 19 bases remaining between them. The CDR3 sequence is 14 residues long. CDR3 in DNA: TGTGCCAGCAACATACCCACAGGGATCAGGACCCAGTACTTC. Translating gives CASNIPTGIRTQYF.

The genes are TRBV11-2 and TRBJ1-1, with 8 nucleotides matching TRBD1. CDR3 length: 13 amino acids. In germline, CDR1 is SGHAT, CDR2 FQNNGV. With 0 bases clipped from V and 8 bases from J, the junction kept 2 bases outside the gene matches. The CDR3 sequence: CASSLDWTGEAFF. The CDR3 DNA reads TGTGCCAGCAGCTTAGATTGGACAGGGGAAGCTTTCTTT.

The chain combines TRBV6-5 with TRBJ2-7; D is possibly TRBD1 (6 bases). Trimming removed 5 bases at V and 1 base at J, with 9 bases between. The CDR3 consists of 13 residues. Germline CDR1 MNHEY, CDR2 SVGAGI. Written as DNA, the CDR3 is TGTGCCAGCAGTAGGGACACATCCTACGAGCAGTACTTC. Translating gives CASSRDTSYEQYF.

This chain joins TRBV6-5 and TRBJ1-1; a weak D match, TRBD1 (5 bases). Germline-derived CDR1 and CDR2 are MNHEY and SVGAGI. The length of the CDR3 is 15 residues. The ends were cut back, 0 bases at V and 4 bases at J, with 12 bases in the middle. The CDR3 nucleotides are TGTGCCAGCAGTTACTCTTCGGTAAGGGGCACTGAAGCTTTCTTT. Protein sequence: CASSYSSVRGTEAFF.

In its sample, this clone was seen a few times. The rearrangement links TRBV5-1 to TRBJ1-1, with D tentatively TRBD1 (5 bases). This CDR3 has 16 residues. V dropped 4 bases and J dropped 0 bases, with 16 bases sitting between them. In germline, CDR1 is SGHRS, CDR2 YFSETQ. In nucleotides, the CDR3 is TGCGCCAGCAGCCAGATGACAGCGGGGATGAACACTGAAGCTTTCTTT. This translates into CASSQMTAGMNTEAFF.